The clone carrying this T cell receptor (beta chain) was picked up a small number of times. Its cognate antigen is unknown. This entry comes from a study of T-cell memory formation after mild COVID-19. Overall study findings and caveats: Whether day 37 second-wave clones are SARS-CoV-2-specific was not confirmed. Pre-infection memory contained some responding clones, which suggested that cross-reactive memory had joined.

Trimming removed 1 base from V and 0 bases from J; junction bases left unmatched: 6. The CDR3 runs 16 residues. Germline CDR1 SGHRS, CDR2 YFSETQ. A 5'RACE reaction primed in the constant segment made cDNA libraries of TCR alpha and TCR beta, and these carried sample barcodes and UMIs. Using its own MiXCR run on the 5' RACE reads, TCRdb lists one record per CDR3 protein. The data show fewer than 550,000 distinct CDR3 sequences, around 19% seen once. The V and J genes are TRBV5-1 and TRBJ1-1, with 7 bases matching TRBD1. The sample was PBMCs or a T cell subset sorted from them (not recorded which). This clonotype was sampled from an adult woman who had mild COVID-19 (a few samples of this study predate the infection). Cell type and time point are not known. CDR3 sequence (DNA): TGCGCCAGCAGCTTGACCGGGACAGCCATGAACACTGAAGCTTTCTTT. This translates into CASSLTGTAMNTEAFF. Combining the CDR3 with reference TRBV5-1 and TRBJ1-1 gives the whole variable domain KAGVTQTPRYLIKTRGQQVTLSCSPISGHRSVSWYQQTPGQGLQFLFEYFSETQRNKGNFPGRFSGRQFSNSRSEMNVSTLELGDSALYLCASSLTGTAMNTEAFFGQGTRLTVV.